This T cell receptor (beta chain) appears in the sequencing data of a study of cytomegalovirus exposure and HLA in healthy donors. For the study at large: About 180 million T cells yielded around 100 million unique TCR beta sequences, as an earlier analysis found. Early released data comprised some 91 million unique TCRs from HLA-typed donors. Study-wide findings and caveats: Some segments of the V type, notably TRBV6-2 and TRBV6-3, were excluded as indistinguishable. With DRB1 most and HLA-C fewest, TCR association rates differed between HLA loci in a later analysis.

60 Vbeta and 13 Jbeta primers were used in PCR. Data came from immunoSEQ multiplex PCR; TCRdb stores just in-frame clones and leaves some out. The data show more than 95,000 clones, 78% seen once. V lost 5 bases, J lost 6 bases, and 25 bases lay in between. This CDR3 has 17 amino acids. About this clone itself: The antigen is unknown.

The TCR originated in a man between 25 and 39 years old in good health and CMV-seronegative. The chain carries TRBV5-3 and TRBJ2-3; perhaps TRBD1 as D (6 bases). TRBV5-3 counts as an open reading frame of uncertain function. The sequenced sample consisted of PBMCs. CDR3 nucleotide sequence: TGTGCCAGAAGTTTCGAGTTGGACACCCTTCAGGGGGATACGCAGTATTTT. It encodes CARSFELDTLQGDTQYF.